Following are 21 T cell receptor beta chains from one sample sequenced in a study of CD8+ T cells in alopecia areata. Specimens obtained from alopecia areata patients comprised lesional scalp punch biopsies and peripheral blood. RNA was isolated and reverse transcribed to cDNA, the sequencing template. Assay used: immunoSEQ multiplex PCR; TCRdb lists only in-frame clones, some missing. Of 9,900 or so clones in the sample, approximately 58% were seen once. The specimen was skin, collected at week 0. The receptors derive from a human donor with alopecia areata.

This chain connects TRBV6-1 to TRBJ2-1; 9 positions match TRBD2. Germline-derived CDR1 and CDR2 are MNHNS and SASEGT. V was pared by 3 bases and J by 5 bases, with 5 bases of the junction left unmatched. The CDR3 covers 15 residues. Here the CDR3 DNA reads TGTGCCAGCAGTGACGCGGGAGGGCCGGACAATGAGCAGTTCTTC. It codes for CASSDAGGPDNEQFF.

V gene TRBV7-9 combines with J gene TRBJ2-7; possibly TRBD1 for D (6 bases). CDR3 length: 16 residues. V was trimmed by 5 bases and J by 1 base, leaving 18 bases between them. Germline CDR1 is SEHNR and CDR2 is FQNEAQ (reference sequence). The CDR3 spells CASSARPGTSSYEQYF. CDR3 in DNA: TGTGCCAGCAGCGCCCGCCCCGGGACAAGTTCCTACGAGCAGTACTTC.

This clone showed up just a few times. The genes are TRBV5-5 and TRBJ1-1; D unresolved. Germline V gene sequence: CDR1 SGHKS, CDR2 YYEKEE (reference sequence). V gave up 3 bases and J gave up 1 base, with 4 bases separating them. The CDR3 loop spans 12 amino acids. The CDR3 nucleotides read TGTGCCAGCAGCTGGACGAACACTGAAGCTTTCTTT. The encoded protein is CASSWTNTEAFF.

This clone has more than one count but fewer than ten. A junction end diverges from the germline sequence, so it may reflect a read error. The V and J genes are TRBV19 and TRBJ1-2, with D tentatively TRBD1 (5 bases). Germline V CDR1 and CDR2: LNHDA, SQIVND (reference sequence). This CDR3 is 15 amino acids long. CDR3 DNA sequence: TGTGCCAGTAGTGTAGACAGTCAACCCCGATATGGCTACACCTTC. Translation: CASSVDSQPRYGYTF.

The chain carries TRBV7-8 and TRBJ2-2; a weak D match, TRBD2 (6 bases). Germline-derived CDR1 and CDR2 are SGHVS and FQNEAQ. V lost 5 bases, J lost 6 bases, and 13 bases lay in between. CDR3 length: 14 amino acids. The CDR3 DNA reads as TGTGCCAGCAGCATGCGGGACCACTCCGGGGAGCTGTTTTTT. Amino acid sequence: CASSMRDHSGELFF.

This clone has a handful of counts. This sequence joins TRBV5-1 and TRBJ1-6, with D tentatively TRBD1 (5 bases). This CDR3 has 13 residues. The V and J ends lost 4 bases and 10 bases respectively, with 12 bases between them. Looked up from germline, CDR1 is SGHRS and CDR2 is YFSETQ. CDR3 sequence: CASSVRETSPLHF. CDR3 DNA: TGCGCCAGCAGCGTCAGGGAAACCTCACCCCTCCACTTT. Complete variable domain (other parts from reference TRBV5-1 and TRBJ1-6): KAGVTQTPRYLIKTRGQQVTLSCSPISGHRSVSWYQQTPGQGLQFLFEYFSETQRNKGNFPGRFSGRQFSNSRSEMNVSTLELGDSALYLCASSVRETSPLHFGNGTRLTVT.

The CDR3 loop is CAWSRSPGASEAFF. CDR3 in DNA: TGTGCCTGGAGCAGATCCCCAGGAGCCAGTGAAGCTTTCTTT. The V gene is TRBV30, the J gene TRBJ1-1; D remains unclear. The CDR3 runs 14 residues. Germline-derived CDR1 and CDR2 are GTSNPN and SVGIG (reference sequence). The ends were cut back, 3 bases at V and 7 bases at J, with 18 bases in the middle.

This clone was seen just once. The chain uses TRBV2 and TRBJ2-6, with no clear D. In germline, CDR1 is SNHLY, CDR2 FYNNEI. V was trimmed by 5 bases and J by 5 bases, leaving 22 bases between them. CDR3 length equals 18 residues. The chain's CDR3 is CASSKSQPIQSRANVLTF. The CDR3 nucleotides read TGTGCCAGCAGTAAAAGCCAACCGATACAAAGTCGGGCCAACGTCCTGACTTTC.

In nucleotides, the CDR3 is TGCAGCGCCTCGGGGGGCAGAAGCAATCAGCCCCAGCATTTT. Translated: CSASGGRSNQPQHF. This chain connects TRBV29-1 to TRBJ1-5; weak D call: TRBD1 (6 bases). The CDR3 loop spans 14 amino acids. Deletions cut 7 bases from V and 1 base from J, with 14 bases between. Germline assignment: CDR1 SQVTM and CDR2 ANQGSEA.

The table lists this clone with a count of one. This chain joins TRBV9 and TRBJ1-5; a possible D gene is TRBD1 (6 bases). Trimming stripped 4 bases from V and 6 bases from J, with 17 bases between. This CDR3 comprises 15 residues. Germline V gene sequence: CDR1 SGDLS, CDR2 YYNGEE. The CDR3 is CASSLGGVSGQPQHF. The CDR3 region has the DNA TGTGCCAGCAGCTTAGGGGGAGTAAGCGGTCAGCCCCAGCATTTT.

This clone showed up just a few times. The chain has TRBV7-9 and TRBJ2-7; 9 positions agree with TRBD1. The CDR3 length is 15 residues. V was clipped by 5 bases and J by 2 bases; unmatched bases: 7. CDR1 and CDR2 from the germline V gene are SEHNR and FQNEAQ (reference sequence). The CDR3, as DNA: TGTGCCAGCAGCCCCCCGACAGGGGGACCCTACGAGCAGTACTTC. Encoded protein: CASSPPTGGPYEQYF.

The rearrangement uses TRBV7-6 and TRBJ2-7; 10 bases are shared with TRBD1. The CDR3 spans 20 residues. J gave up 0 bases and V 5 bases, and 19 bases lay outside the gene matches. Germline CDR1 SGHVS, CDR2 FNYEAQ. The CDR3 spells CASSPSATGGFHWVSYEQYF. DNA for the CDR3: TGTGCCAGCAGCCCGTCCGCGACAGGGGGCTTTCATTGGGTCTCCTACGAGCAGTACTTC.

V gene TRBV11-2 combines with J gene TRBJ2-7; 14 positions agree with TRBD2. This CDR3 is built from 17 residues. Germline-derived CDR1 and CDR2 are SGHAT and FQNNGV. V dropped 4 bases and J dropped 2; count of bases not matched to a gene: 7. CDR3 sequence reads: CASSSRLAGGKTYEQYF. Here the CDR3 DNA reads TGTGCCAGCAGCTCACGACTAGCGGGAGGGAAGACCTACGAGCAGTACTTC.

The gene calls are TRBV6-1 and TRBJ1-5; a possible D gene is TRBD1 (5 bases). Germline loops: CDR1 MNHNS, CDR2 SASEGT. The CDR3 runs 13 residues. Trimming removed 3 bases at V and 5 bases at J, with 8 bases between. The CDR3 DNA reads TGTGCCAGCAGTGACGACAGAGATCAGCCCCAGCATTTT. This sequence encodes CASSDDRDQPQHF.

This clone was seen more than once but under ten times. This chain links TRBV19 with TRBJ2-2; no clear D gene. Between the trimmed V and J ends, which lost 3 bases and 3 bases, there was a span of 11 bases. CDR3 length: 15 residues. From germline, CDR1 is LNHDA and CDR2 SQIVND (reference sequence). The CDR3, as DNA: TGTGCCAGTAGTATTCTAGGACGAGACACCGGGGAGCTGTTTTTT. It specifies CASSILGRDTGELFF.

This chain joins TRBV2 and TRBJ2-7; tentative D call: TRBD1 (6 bases). The CDR3 is made up of 14 amino acids. Trimming shortened V by 7 bases and J by 0 bases, and 13 bases separated the two germline ends. Germline assignment: CDR1 SNHLY and CDR2 FYNNEI. The CDR3 nucleotides read TGTGCCAGCAAAAAAGGACAGCTCTCCTACGAGCAGTACTTC. It encodes CASKKGQLSYEQYF.

The rearrangement links TRBV10-1 to TRBJ2-2, with a possible D match to TRBD2 (6 bases). CDR1 and CDR2 from the germline V gene are WNHNN and SYGVQD (reference sequence). V was clipped by 3 bases and J by 6 bases, with 14 bases between them. The CDR3 loop spans 15 amino acids. The CDR3 sequence is CASSDGGTPPGELFF. For the CDR3, the DNA is TGCGCCAGCAGTGACGGAGGGACCCCTCCCGGGGAGCTGTTTTTT.

V and J are TRBV30 and TRBJ1-4; 7 nucleotides line up with TRBD1. Germline trimming cut 4 bases from V and 2 bases from J; bases unmatched to any gene: 13. Germline assignment: CDR1 GTSNPN and CDR2 SVGIG (reference sequence). This CDR3 is 17 amino acids long. Here the CDR3 reads CAWTSSGRGRTNEKLFF. The DNA of the CDR3 is TGTGCCTGGACCTCATCCGGTAGGGGGCGCACTAATGAAAAACTGTTTTTT.

CDR3 bases: TGTGCCAGCAGCGCCGGCAGGGTCAGGAACACTGAAGCTTTCTTT. It specifies CASSAGRVRNTEAFF. The chain employs TRBV9 and TRBJ1-1; perhaps TRBD1 as D (5 bases). This CDR3 has 15 amino acids. CDR1 SGDLS and CDR2 YYNGEE come from the germline V gene. V lost 3 bases and J lost 1, with 13 bases in between.

The chain couples TRBV14 to TRBJ2-7; 12 nucleotides match TRBD2. Germline loops: CDR1 SGHDN, CDR2 FVKESK. The CDR3 loop spans 17 amino acids. J was trimmed by 2 bases and V by 4 bases; bases with no gene match: 9. The CDR3 here is CASSPGLAGTLTYEQYF. The CDR3 DNA reads as TGTGCCAGCAGCCCCGGACTAGCGGGGACGCTGACCTACGAGCAGTACTTC.

The sample holds a few counts of this clone. V usage is TRBV7-8 and J usage is TRBJ2-7; D is unresolved. Germline V gene sequence: CDR1 SGHVS, CDR2 FQNEAQ. V was clipped by 1 base and J by 9 bases, with 10 bases between them. This CDR3 is built from 12 residues. Written as DNA, the CDR3 is TGTGCCAGCAGCTTAGATCCTGCGTCGCAGTACTTC. Its translation is CASSLDPASQYF.